The rows below give T cell receptor beta chains drawn from one sample of a study of response to subunit inactivated influenza vaccine. TCRdb re-called the RT-PCR reads through MiXCR, storing one row per CDR3 protein. The sample lists about 500,000 distinct CDR3 sequences, approximately 6.9% seen once, with roughly 14% in the top ten. Source: PBMCs from blood, taken 23 to 25 months after vaccination. The receptors derive from a man aged 45-69 years who received an inactivated influenza vaccine. Each CDR3 is given with its conserved first and last residue. D genes are given only for firm matches. Size is stated for part of the rows, as once, few or many counts, or as a class when the clone is expanded.

abundance: many
d_gene: TRBD2
v_gene: TRBV12-3/TRBV12-4
j_gene: TRBJ2-1
len: 18
CDR3aa: CASSSTSGGGRTYNEQFF
CDR3nt: TGTGCCAGCAGCTCAACTAGCGGGGGGGGCCGCACCTACAATGAGCAGTTCTTC

abundance: .
d_gene: .
v_gene: TRBV29-1
j_gene: TRBJ2-7
len: 12
CDR3aa: CSVLGAGYEQYF
CDR3nt: TGCAGCGTGCTAGGGGCGGGGTACGAGCAGTACTTC

abundance: many
d_gene: TRBD1
v_gene: TRBV14
j_gene: TRBJ1-6
len: 15
CDR3aa: CASSQRDRVESPLHF
CDR3nt: TGTGCCAGCAGCCAACGGGACAGGGTGGAATCACCCCTCCACTTT

abundance: .
d_gene: .
v_gene: TRBV12-3/TRBV12-4
j_gene: TRBJ2-3
len: 13
CDR3aa: CASNLLGADTQYF
CDR3nt: TGTGCCAGCAACCTACTCGGGGCAGATACGCAGTATTTT

abundance: many
d_gene: .
v_gene: TRBV7-2
j_gene: TRBJ2-1
len: 15
CDR3aa: CASSTGLPGGNEQFF
CDR3nt: TGTGCCAGCAGCACGGGACTCCCAGGCGGGAATGAGCAGTTCTTC

abundance: many
d_gene: .
v_gene: TRBV14
j_gene: TRBJ2-7
len: 13
CDR3aa: CASSQVQGYEQYF
CDR3nt: TGTGCCAGCAGCCAAGTCCAGGGCTACGAGCAGTACTTC

abundance: .
d_gene: TRBD2
v_gene: TRBV28
j_gene: TRBJ2-1
len: 15
CDR3aa: CASTFGTSSYNEQFF
CDR3nt: TGTGCCAGCACGTTTGGGACTAGCTCCTACAATGAGCAGTTCTTC

abundance: few
d_gene: .
v_gene: TRBV2
j_gene: TRBJ2-5
len: 12
CDR3aa: CASSAMEETQYF
CDR3nt: TGTGCCAGCAGTGCAATGGAAGAGACCCAGTACTTC

abundance: many
d_gene: .
v_gene: TRBV4-2
j_gene: TRBJ1-6
len: 17
CDR3aa: CASSQDLIGSYNSPLHF
CDR3nt: TGTGCCAGCAGCCAAGATTTGATAGGGTCCTATAATTCACCCCTCCACTTT

abundance: many
d_gene: .
v_gene: TRBV28
j_gene: TRBJ2-5
len: 15
CDR3aa: CASRGRGGGQETQYF
CDR3nt: TGTGCCAGCAGGGGGCGTGGAGGCGGACAAGAGACCCAGTACTTC

abundance: .
d_gene: .
v_gene: TRBV4-3
j_gene: TRBJ1-3
len: 16
CDR3aa: CASSPRLTGMGNTIYF
CDR3nt: TGCGCCAGCAGCCCCCGATTGACAGGAATGGGAAACACCATATATTTT

abundance: many
d_gene: .
v_gene: TRBV2
j_gene: TRBJ1-5
len: 13
CDR3aa: CASSEEGIQPQHF
CDR3nt: TGTGCCAGCAGTGAAGAGGGTATACAGCCCCAGCATTTT

abundance: .
d_gene: TRBD2
v_gene: TRBV5-1
j_gene: TRBJ2-3
len: 16
CDR3aa: CASSLRSSGNTDTQYF
CDR3nt: TGCGCCAGCAGCTTGCGGTCTAGCGGGAACACAGATACGCAGTATTTT

abundance: many
d_gene: .
v_gene: TRBV5-1
j_gene: TRBJ1-1
len: 15
CDR3aa: CASSLYPGGDTEAFF
CDR3nt: TGCGCCAGCAGCTTGTATCCGGGGGGCGACACTGAAGCTTTCTTT

abundance: .
d_gene: .
v_gene: TRBV5-1
j_gene: TRBJ2-1
len: 15
CDR3aa: CASSLDPGKVNEQFF
CDR3nt: TGCGCCAGCAGCTTGGACCCGGGAAAAGTAAATGAGCAGTTCTTC

abundance: few
d_gene: TRBD1
v_gene: TRBV12-3/TRBV12-4
j_gene: TRBJ2-7
len: 17
CDR3aa: CASSLTPVRTGPYEQYF
CDR3nt: TGTGCCAGCAGTTTGACACCAGTCAGGACAGGCCCCTACGAGCAGTACTTC

abundance: few
d_gene: TRBD1
v_gene: TRBV18
j_gene: TRBJ2-5
len: 16
CDR3aa: CASSPRTQTGGQTQYF
CDR3nt: TGTGCCAGCTCACCCCGGACTCAGACAGGGGGACAGACCCAGTACTTC